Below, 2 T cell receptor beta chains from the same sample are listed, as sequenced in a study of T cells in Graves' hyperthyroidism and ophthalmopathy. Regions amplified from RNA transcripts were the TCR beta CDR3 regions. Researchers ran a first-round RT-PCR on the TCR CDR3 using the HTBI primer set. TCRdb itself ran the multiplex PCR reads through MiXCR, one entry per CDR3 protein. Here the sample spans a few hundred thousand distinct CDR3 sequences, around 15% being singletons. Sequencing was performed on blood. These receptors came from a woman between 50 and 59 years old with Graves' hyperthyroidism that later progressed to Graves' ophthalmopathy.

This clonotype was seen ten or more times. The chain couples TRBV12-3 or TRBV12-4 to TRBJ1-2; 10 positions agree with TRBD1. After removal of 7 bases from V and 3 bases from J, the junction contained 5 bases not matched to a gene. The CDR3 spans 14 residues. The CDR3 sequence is CASNLGQGDYGYTF. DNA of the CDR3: TGTGCCAGCAACCTCGGACAGGGGGACTATGGCTACACCTTC.

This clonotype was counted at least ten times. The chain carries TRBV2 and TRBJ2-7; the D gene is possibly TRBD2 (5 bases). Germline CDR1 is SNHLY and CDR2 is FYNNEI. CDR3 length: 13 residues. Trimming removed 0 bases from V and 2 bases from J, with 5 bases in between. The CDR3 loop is CASSEARAYEQYF. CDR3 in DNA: TGTGCCAGCAGTGAAGCGCGGGCCTACGAGCAGTACTTC.